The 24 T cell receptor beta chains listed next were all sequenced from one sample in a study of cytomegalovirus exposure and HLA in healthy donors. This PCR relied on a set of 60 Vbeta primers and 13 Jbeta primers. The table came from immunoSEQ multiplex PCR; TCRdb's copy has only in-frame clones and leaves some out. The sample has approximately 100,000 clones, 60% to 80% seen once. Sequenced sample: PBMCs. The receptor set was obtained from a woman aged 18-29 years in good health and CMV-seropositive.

CDR3 amino acids: CSVAGTSFAEQYF. CDR3 coding DNA: TGCAGCGTTGCCGGGACTAGCTTCGCCGAGCAGTACTTC. This rearrangement joins TRBV29-1 to TRBJ2-7; 9 bases agree with TRBD2. The CDR3 length is 13 residues. Germline loops: CDR1 SQVTM, CDR2 ANQGSEA. The junction had 7 bases not matched to a gene; V was cut back by 4 bases and J by 6 bases.

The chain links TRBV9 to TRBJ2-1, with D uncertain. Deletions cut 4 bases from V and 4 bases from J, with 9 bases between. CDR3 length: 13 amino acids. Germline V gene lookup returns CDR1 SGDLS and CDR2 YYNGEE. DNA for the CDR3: TGTGCCAGCAGCCTAGGAGCGTACAATGAGCAGTTCTTC. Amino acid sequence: CASSLGAYNEQFF.

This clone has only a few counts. The CDR3 region is CASSFGMDEQYF. The CDR3 nucleotides read TGTGCCAGCAGCTTCGGGATGGACGAGCAGTACTTC. The rearrangement joins TRBV7-2 to TRBJ2-7; TRBD2 is a possible D gene (5 bases). V was shortened by 3 bases and J by 5 bases, with 8 bases between the two germline ends. The CDR3 totals 12 residues. Per germline, CDR1 SGHTA and CDR2 FQGNSA.

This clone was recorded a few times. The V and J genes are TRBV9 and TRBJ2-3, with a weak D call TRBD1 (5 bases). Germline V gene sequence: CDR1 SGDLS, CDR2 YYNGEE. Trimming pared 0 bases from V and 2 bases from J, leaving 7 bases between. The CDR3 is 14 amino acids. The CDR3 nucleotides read TGTGCCAGCAGCGTAGTACAGGCCACAGATACGCAGTATTTT. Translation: CASSVVQATDTQYF. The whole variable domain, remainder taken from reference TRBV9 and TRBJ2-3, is DSGVTQTPKHLITATGQRVTLRCSPRSGDLSVYWYQQSLDQGLQFLIQYYNGEERAKGNILERFSAQQFPDLHSELNLSSLELGDSALYFCASSVVQATDTQYFGPGTRLTVL.

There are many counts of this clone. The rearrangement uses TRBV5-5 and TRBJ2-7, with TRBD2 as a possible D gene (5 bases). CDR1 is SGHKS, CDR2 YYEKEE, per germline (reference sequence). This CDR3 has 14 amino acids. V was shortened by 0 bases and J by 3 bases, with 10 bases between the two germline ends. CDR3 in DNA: TGTGCCAGCAGCTTGGTAGGGAGAGACTACGAGCAGTACTTC. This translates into CASSLVGRDYEQYF. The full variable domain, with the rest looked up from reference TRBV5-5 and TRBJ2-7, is DAGVTQSPTHLIKTRGQQVTLRCSPISGHKSVSWYQQVLGQGPQFIFQYYEKEERGRGNFPDRFSARQFPNYSSELNVNALLLGDSALYLCASSLVGRDYEQYFGPGTRLTVT.

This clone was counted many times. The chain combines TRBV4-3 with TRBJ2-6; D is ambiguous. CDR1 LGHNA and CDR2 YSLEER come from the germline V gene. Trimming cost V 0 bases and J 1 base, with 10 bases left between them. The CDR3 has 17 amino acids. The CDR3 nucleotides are TGCGCCAGCAGCCAAGATTTTATCGGGTCTGGGGCCAACGTCCTGACTTTC. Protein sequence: CASSQDFIGSGANVLTF.

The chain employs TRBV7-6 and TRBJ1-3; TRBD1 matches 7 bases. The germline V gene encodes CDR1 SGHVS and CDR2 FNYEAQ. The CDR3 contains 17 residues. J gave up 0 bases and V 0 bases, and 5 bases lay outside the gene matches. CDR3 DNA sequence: TGTGCCAGCAGCTTAGCTGGGACAGTGCTCTCTGGAAACACCATATATTTT. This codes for CASSLAGTVLSGNTIYF.

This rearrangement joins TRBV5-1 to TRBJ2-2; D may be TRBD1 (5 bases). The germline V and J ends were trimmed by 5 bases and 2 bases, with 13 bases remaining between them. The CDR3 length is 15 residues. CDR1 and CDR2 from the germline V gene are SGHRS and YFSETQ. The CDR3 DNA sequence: TGCGCCAGCAGAGTGTTGTGGACAAACACCGGGGAGCTGTTTTTT. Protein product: CASRVLWTNTGELFF.

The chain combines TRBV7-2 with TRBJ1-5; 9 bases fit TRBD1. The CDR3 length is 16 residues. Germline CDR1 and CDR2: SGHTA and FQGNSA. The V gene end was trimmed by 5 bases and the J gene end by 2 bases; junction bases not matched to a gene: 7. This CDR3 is CASSPDRGFGNQPQHF. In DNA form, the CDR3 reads TGTGCCAGCAGCCCAGACAGGGGGTTCGGCAATCAGCCCCAGCATTTT.

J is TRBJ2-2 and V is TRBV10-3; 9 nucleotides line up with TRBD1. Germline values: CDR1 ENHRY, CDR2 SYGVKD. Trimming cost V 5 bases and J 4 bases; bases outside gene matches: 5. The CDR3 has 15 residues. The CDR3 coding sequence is TGTGCCATCAGTCCACAGGGGGCGGGCACCGGGGAGCTGTTTTTT. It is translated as CAISPQGAGTGELFF.

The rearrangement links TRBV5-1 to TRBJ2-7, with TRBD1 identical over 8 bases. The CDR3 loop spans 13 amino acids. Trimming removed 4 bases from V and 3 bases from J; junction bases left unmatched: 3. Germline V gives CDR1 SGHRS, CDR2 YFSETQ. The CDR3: CASSPGGYYEQYF. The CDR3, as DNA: TGCGCCAGCAGCCCAGGGGGCTACTACGAGCAGTACTTC.

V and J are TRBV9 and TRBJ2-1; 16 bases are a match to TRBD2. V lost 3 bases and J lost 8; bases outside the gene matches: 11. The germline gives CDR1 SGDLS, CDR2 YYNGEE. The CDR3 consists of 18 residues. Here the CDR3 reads CASSAGTSGRAGVDEQFF. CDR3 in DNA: TGTGCCAGCAGCGCCGGGACTAGCGGGAGGGCTGGGGTGGATGAGCAGTTCTTC.

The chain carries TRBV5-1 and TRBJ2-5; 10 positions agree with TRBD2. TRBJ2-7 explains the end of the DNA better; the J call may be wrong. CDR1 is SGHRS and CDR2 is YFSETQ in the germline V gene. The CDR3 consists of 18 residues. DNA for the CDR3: TGCGCCAGCAGCCTGCCAGCGGGAGGGGGACAGTTAGCCTACGAGCAGTACTTC. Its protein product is CASSLPAGGGQLAYEQYF.

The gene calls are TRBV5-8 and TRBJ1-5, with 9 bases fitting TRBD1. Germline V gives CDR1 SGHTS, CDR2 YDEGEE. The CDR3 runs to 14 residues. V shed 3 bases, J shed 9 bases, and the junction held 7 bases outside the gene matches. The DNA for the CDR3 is TGTGCCAGCAGCTGGGGGACAGGGTTCTTGCCCCAGCATTTT. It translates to CASSWGTGFLPQHF.

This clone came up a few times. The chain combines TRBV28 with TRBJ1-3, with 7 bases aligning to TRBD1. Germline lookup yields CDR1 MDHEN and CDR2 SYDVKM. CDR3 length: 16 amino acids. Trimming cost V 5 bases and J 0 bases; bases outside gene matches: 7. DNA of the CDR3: TGTGCCAGCAGTAGGGGGCCCCTGAGCTCTGGAAACACCATATATTTT. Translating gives CASSRGPLSSGNTIYF.

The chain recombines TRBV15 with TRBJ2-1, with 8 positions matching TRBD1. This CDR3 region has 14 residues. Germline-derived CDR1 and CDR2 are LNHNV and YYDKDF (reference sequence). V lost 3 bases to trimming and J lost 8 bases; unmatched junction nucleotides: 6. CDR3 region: CATSSGQGFDEQFF. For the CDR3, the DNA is TGTGCCACCAGCAGTGGACAGGGTTTCGATGAGCAGTTCTTC.

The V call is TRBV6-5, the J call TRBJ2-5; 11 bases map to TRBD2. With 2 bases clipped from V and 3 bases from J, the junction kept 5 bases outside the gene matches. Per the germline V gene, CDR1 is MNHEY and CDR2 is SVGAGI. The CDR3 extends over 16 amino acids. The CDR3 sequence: CASSYTPGLAEETQYF. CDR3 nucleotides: TGTGCCAGCAGTTACACCCCGGGACTAGCGGAAGAGACCCAGTACTTC.

CDR3 region: CASSQPSSGLSSYEQYF. The CDR3 DNA reads as TGCGCCAGCAGCCAACCTTCTAGCGGCCTTAGCTCCTACGAGCAGTACTTC. The chain is built from TRBV4-1 and TRBJ2-7; 7 nucleotides match TRBD2. V lost 2 bases, J lost 0 bases, and 10 bases stayed unmatched. This CDR3 is built from 17 residues. The germline gives CDR1 MGHRA, CDR2 YSYEKL.

The CDR3 loop is CASSPETADTEAFF. The DNA of the CDR3 is TGTGCCAGCAGTCCCGAAACGGCGGACACTGAAGCTTTCTTT. V gene TRBV27 combines with J gene TRBJ1-1, with unresolved D. Trimming left V 5 bases short and J 3 bases short, with 13 bases between. Germline V gene sequence: CDR1 MNHEY, CDR2 SMNVEV (reference sequence). The CDR3 spans 14 residues.

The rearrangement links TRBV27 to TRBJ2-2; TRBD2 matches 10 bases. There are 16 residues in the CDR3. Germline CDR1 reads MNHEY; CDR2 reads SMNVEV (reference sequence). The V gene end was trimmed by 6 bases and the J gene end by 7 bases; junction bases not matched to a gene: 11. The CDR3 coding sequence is TGTGCCAGCAGATCCCCAAGCGGGAGGGCCTACGGGGAGCTGTTTTTT. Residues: CASRSPSGRAYGELFF.

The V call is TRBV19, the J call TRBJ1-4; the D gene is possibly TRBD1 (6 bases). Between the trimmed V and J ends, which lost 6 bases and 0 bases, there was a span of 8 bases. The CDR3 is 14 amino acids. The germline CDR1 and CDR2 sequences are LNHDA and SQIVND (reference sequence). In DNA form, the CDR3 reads TGTGCCAGTAGCCGACAGGCAACTAATGAAAAACTGTTTTTT. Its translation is CASSRQATNEKLFF.

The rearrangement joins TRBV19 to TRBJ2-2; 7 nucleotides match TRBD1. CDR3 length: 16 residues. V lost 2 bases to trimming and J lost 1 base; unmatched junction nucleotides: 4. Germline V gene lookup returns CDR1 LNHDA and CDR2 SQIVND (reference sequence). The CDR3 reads CASSIYRGGNTGELFF. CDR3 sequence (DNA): TGTGCCAGTAGTATATACAGGGGCGGGAACACCGGGGAGCTGTTTTTT. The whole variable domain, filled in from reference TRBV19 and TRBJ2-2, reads DGGITQSPKYLFRKEGQNVTLSCEQNLNHDAMYWYRQDPGQGLRLIYYSQIVNDFQKGDIAEGYSVSREKKESFPLTVTSAQKNPTAFYLCASSIYRGGNTGELFFGEGSRLTVL.

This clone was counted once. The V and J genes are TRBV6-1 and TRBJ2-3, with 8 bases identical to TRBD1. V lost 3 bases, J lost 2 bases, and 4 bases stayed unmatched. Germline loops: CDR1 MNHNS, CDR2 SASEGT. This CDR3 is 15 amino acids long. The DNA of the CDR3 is TGTGCCAGCAGTGAGACAGGGGCGCTCACAGATACGCAGTATTTT. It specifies CASSETGALTDTQYF.

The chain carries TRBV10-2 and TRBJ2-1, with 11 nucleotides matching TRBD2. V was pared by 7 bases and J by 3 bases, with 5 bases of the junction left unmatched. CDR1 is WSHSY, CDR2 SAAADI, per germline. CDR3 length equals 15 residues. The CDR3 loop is CASTHTSGSYNEQFF. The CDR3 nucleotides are TGCGCCAGCACCCACACTAGCGGGAGCTACAATGAGCAGTTCTTC.